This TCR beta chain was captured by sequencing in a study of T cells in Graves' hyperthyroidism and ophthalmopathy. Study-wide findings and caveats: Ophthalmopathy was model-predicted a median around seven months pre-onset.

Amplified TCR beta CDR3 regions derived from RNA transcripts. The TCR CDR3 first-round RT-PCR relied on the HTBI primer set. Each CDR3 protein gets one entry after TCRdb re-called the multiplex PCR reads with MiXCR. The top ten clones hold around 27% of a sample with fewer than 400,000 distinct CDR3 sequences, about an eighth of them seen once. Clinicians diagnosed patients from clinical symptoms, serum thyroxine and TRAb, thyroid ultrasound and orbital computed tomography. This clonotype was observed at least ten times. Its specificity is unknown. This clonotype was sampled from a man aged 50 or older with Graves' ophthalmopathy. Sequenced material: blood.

The CDR3 loop is CSATYGLAGYAGELFF. DNA of the CDR3: TGCAGTGCTACCTATGGACTAGCGGGTTACGCCGGGGAGCTGTTTTTT. The chain employs TRBV20-1 and TRBJ2-2; 11 bases align to TRBD2. Trimming at V came to 4 bases and at J to 6 bases, leaving 10 bases not matched to a gene. CDR3 size: 16 residues. Germline-derived CDR1 and CDR2 are DFQATT and SNEGSKA (reference sequence).